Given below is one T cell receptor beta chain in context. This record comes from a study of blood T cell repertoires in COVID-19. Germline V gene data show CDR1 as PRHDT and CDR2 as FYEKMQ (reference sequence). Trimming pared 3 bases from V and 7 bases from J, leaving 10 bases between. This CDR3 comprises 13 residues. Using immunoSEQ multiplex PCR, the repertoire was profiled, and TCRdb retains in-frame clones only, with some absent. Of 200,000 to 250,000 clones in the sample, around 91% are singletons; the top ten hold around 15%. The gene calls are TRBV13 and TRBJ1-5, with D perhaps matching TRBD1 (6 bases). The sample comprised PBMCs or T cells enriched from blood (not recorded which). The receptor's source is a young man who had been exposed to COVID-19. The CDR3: CASSFTRGQPQHF. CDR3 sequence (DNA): TGTGCCAGCAGCTTTACCAGGGGCCAGCCCCAGCATTTT.